These 17 T cell receptor beta chains share one sample of origin, sequenced in a study of blood T cell repertoires in COVID-19. The protocol was immunoSEQ multiplex PCR, while the TCRdb copy is restricted to in-frame clones and leaves out a portion. The sample lists approximately 300,000 clones, around nine tenths occurring once. The material sequenced was peripheral blood. These receptors all stem from a woman aged 30 to 39 with COVID-19, enrolled during active disease.

The chain joins TRBV28 to TRBJ1-6; TRBD1 aligns across 7 bases. V was pared by 5 bases and J by 10 bases, with 11 bases of the junction left unmatched. The CDR3 spans 15 residues. Germline lookup yields CDR1 MDHEN and CDR2 SYDVKM. The DNA for the CDR3 is TGTGCCAGCAGTAAACGACAGGGCCTGGTATCACCCCTCCACTTT. Amino acid sequence: CASSKRQGLVSPLHF.

The chain combines TRBV2 with TRBJ2-7, with TRBD2 identical over 10 bases. The CDR3 has 14 residues. Per germline, CDR1 SNHLY and CDR2 FYNNEI. The V and J ends lost 8 bases and 0 bases, in that order; junction bases with no gene match: 4. The CDR3 region is CASRRTSGSYEQYF. As DNA, the CDR3 is TGTGCCAGCCGACGGACTAGCGGCTCCTACGAGCAGTACTTC.

The chain joins TRBV10-3 to TRBJ2-5, with a weak D call TRBD2 (5 bases). V was clipped by 6 bases and J by 2 bases, with 19 bases between them. The V gene's germline CDR1 is ENHRY and CDR2 SYGVKD. The CDR3 runs to 16 residues. CDR3 bases: TGTGCCATCAGCCTAGAAGACGGGGTGCTTCAAGAGACCCAGTACTTC. It codes for CAISLEDGVLQETQYF.

CDR3 loop: CASSPRLRGGQETQYF. The CDR3 nucleotides read TGTGCCAGCAGCCCTCGATTGAGGGGAGGTCAAGAGACCCAGTACTTC. The chain has TRBV5-4 and TRBJ2-5; perhaps TRBD2 as D (6 bases). Between the trimmed V and J ends, which lost 4 bases and 2 bases, there was a span of 18 bases. CDR3 size: 16 residues. Germline V lookup: CDR1 SGHNT, CDR2 YYREEE (reference sequence).

The CDR3, as DNA: TGCGCCAGCAGCTTGGAGCCTAACTATGGCTACACCTTC. Translating gives CASSLEPNYGYTF. This sequence joins TRBV5-1 and TRBJ1-2; D is undetermined. With 0 bases removed from V and 0 bases from J, the gap between germline ends came to 3 bases. CDR1 and CDR2 (germline): SGHRS, YFSETQ. The CDR3 totals 13 residues. Full variable domain (rest looked up from reference TRBV5-1 and TRBJ1-2): KAGVTQTPRYLIKTRGQQVTLSCSPISGHRSVSWYQQTPGQGLQFLFEYFSETQRNKGNFPGRFSGRQFSNSRSEMNVSTLELGDSALYLCASSLEPNYGYTFGSGTRLTVV.

CDR3 sequence (DNA): TGCAGCGTTTTAAGTCGGACAGGGGGCATCTATGGCTACACCTTC. This translates into CSVLSRTGGIYGYTF. The chain carries TRBV29-1 and TRBJ1-2, with 11 bases lining up with TRBD1. Germline CDR1 reads SQVTM; CDR2 reads ANQGSEA. The CDR3 extends over 15 amino acids. With V trimmed by 5 bases and J by 4 bases, 9 bases remained unmatched.

The chain combines TRBV15 with TRBJ1-4; 10 bases are shared with TRBD1. This CDR3 spans 16 amino acids. CDR1 LNHNV and CDR2 YYDKDF come from the germline V gene (reference sequence). V shed 3 bases, J shed 8 bases, and the junction held 9 bases outside the gene matches. The CDR3 protein is CATSRSRQGAQEKLFF. CDR3 nucleotides: TGTGCCACCAGCAGGTCAAGACAGGGGGCGCAAGAAAAACTGTTTTTT. Together with reference TRBV15 and TRBJ1-4, the CDR3 gives the full variable domain: DAMVIQNPRYQVTQFGKPVTLSCSQTLNHNVMYWYQQKSSQAPKLLFHYYDKDFNNEADTPDNFQSRRPNTSFCFLDIRSPGLGDTAMYLCATSRSRQGAQEKLFFGSGTQLSVL.

The chain employs TRBV12-2 and TRBJ1-5; the table's D call of TRBD1 was not tested on the DNA. TRBV12-2 is designated a pseudogene. The CDR3 runs to 22 residues. The CDR3 DNA reads as TGTGCAAGTCGCTTAGTAAGATACCGGACAGGGTCGGGAGTTCGAGGCAATCAGCCCCAGCATTTT. Encoded protein: CASRLVRYRTGSGVRGNQPQHF.

This clone was observed a handful of times. The chain combines TRBV9 with TRBJ2-6; a weak D match, TRBD1 (5 bases). Trimming cost V 3 bases and J 0 bases, with 10 bases left between them. CDR3 length: 16 amino acids. In germline, CDR1 is SGDLS, CDR2 YYNGEE. CDR3 protein: CASSARAVSGANVLTF. Written as DNA, the CDR3 is TGTGCCAGCAGCGCCAGGGCAGTCTCTGGGGCCAACGTCCTGACTTTC.

This chain joins TRBV27 and TRBJ1-5; D is ambiguous. Germline CDR1 is MNHEY and CDR2 is SMNVEV (reference sequence). Deletions cut 4 bases from V and 11 bases from J, with 18 bases between. The CDR3 spans 14 residues. CDR3 nucleotides: TGTGCCAGCAGTTCAACGGACGGACTCCAATCCCAGCATTTT. Translated, it gives CASSSTDGLQSQHF.

The chain has TRBV4-1 and TRBJ1-5; D ambiguous. The CDR3 contains 14 residues. Trimming cost V 4 bases and J 3 bases, with 10 bases left between them. The germline gives CDR1 MGHRA, CDR2 YSYEKL. The CDR3 reads CASSPGWVNQPQHF. The DNA for the CDR3 is TGCGCCAGCAGCCCGGGTTGGGTCAATCAGCCCCAGCATTTT.

V is TRBV5-4 and J is TRBJ2-1, with 11 bases matching TRBD2. V was pared by 1 base and J by 9 bases, with 3 bases of the junction left unmatched. The CDR3 is made up of 14 amino acids. In germline, CDR1 is SGHNT, CDR2 YYREEE (reference sequence). CDR3 coding DNA: TGTGCCAGCAGCTTGCTAGCGGGAGGCGGTGAGCAGTTCTTC. It translates to CASSLLAGGGEQFF.

CDR3 DNA: TGTGCCAGCAAGGCAGGGGGCCTGGGGACTGAAGCTTTCTTT. Encoded protein: CASKAGGLGTEAFF. This chain joins TRBV7-3 and TRBJ1-1; 8 bases are a match to TRBD1. In germline, CDR1 is SGHTA, CDR2 FQGTGA. There are 14 residues in the CDR3. J gave up 5 bases and V 7 bases, and 9 bases lay outside the gene matches.

V gene TRBV24-1 combines with J gene TRBJ1-2; tentative D call: TRBD1 (5 bases). The germline V and J ends were trimmed by 2 bases and 6 bases, with 12 bases remaining between them. Germline lookup yields CDR1 KGHDR and CDR2 SFDVKD. This CDR3 has 14 amino acids. This chain's CDR3 is CATSDSGTQDGYTF. In DNA, the CDR3 is TGTGCCACCAGTGATTCCGGGACTCAGGATGGCTACACCTTC.

This clone was counted only a few times. The chain employs TRBV12-3 or TRBV12-4 and TRBJ2-7; possible D gene TRBD1, 5 bases. The CDR3 is 13 amino acids. V was cut by 5 bases and J by 4 bases, with 12 bases left in between. In DNA form, the CDR3 reads TGTGCCAGCAGTCAGGGTAGGGGATACGAGCAGTACTTC. Its protein is CASSQGRGYEQYF.

This clone was seen a handful of times. The V and J genes are TRBV5-4 and TRBJ2-7; no clear D. Germline V lookup: CDR1 SGHNT, CDR2 YYREEE (reference sequence). Trimming took 1 base from V and 0 from J, leaving 8 bases between them. The CDR3 is 14 residues long. The chain's CDR3 is CASSLRVSSYEQYF. DNA of the CDR3: TGTGCCAGCAGCTTGCGGGTAAGCTCCTACGAGCAGTACTTC. The full variable domain, with the rest looked up from reference TRBV5-4 and TRBJ2-7, is ETGVTQSPTHLIKTRGQQVTLRCSSQSGHNTVSWYQQALGQGPQFIFQYYREEENGRGNFPPRFSGLQFPNYSSELNVNALELDDSALYLCASSLRVSSYEQYFGPGTRLTVT.

This clone has more than one count but fewer than ten. The chain uses TRBV10-1 and TRBJ2-7; TRBD2 matches at 10 bases. The V gene end was trimmed by 0 bases and the J gene end by 6 bases; junction bases not matched to a gene: 2. The CDR3 loop spans 14 amino acids. Looked up from germline, CDR1 is WNHNN and CDR2 is SYGVQD (reference sequence). The DNA for the CDR3 is TGCGCCAGCAGTGAGTCTAGCGGGAGGACCGAGCAGTACTTC. Amino acid sequence: CASSESSGRTEQYF.